Below are 30 T cell receptor beta chains sequenced from a single sample in a study of shared clonotypes between healthy human individuals. Clones were read by immunoSEQ multiplex PCR, and TCRdb kept only the in-frame ones, dropping some. Found here are about 980,000 clones, about 80% of them singletons; the top ten hold approximately 1.5%. Sequencing was done on a sample of memory CD4+ T cells sorted from blood. Subset specified: CD45RA-negative fraction. The receptors shown here come from a man younger than 35 in good health.

In regard to this clone: A far larger clone is one nucleotide away, so this likely arose from a read error. The same CDR3 can be traced to other DNA sequences in this sample. The chain joins TRBV2 to TRBJ1-6; D remains ambiguous. The germline CDR1 and CDR2 sequences are SNHLY and FYNNEI. The length of the CDR3 is 16 residues. CDR3 sequence (DNA): TGTGCCAGTAGTGTAACAGCCGCCCAAAATAATTCACCCCTCCACTTT. Translation gives CASSVTAAQNNSPLHF.

The chain employs TRBV27 and TRBJ2-1, with 14 bases lining up with TRBD2. The CDR3 length is 19 residues. V lost 4 bases, J lost 0 bases, and 8 bases stayed unmatched. Germline assignment: CDR1 MNHEY and CDR2 SMNVEV (reference sequence). This CDR3 is CASSSWTSGGLSSYNEQFF. CDR3 sequence (DNA): TGTGCCAGCAGTTCCTGGACTAGCGGGGGGCTTAGCTCCTACAATGAGCAGTTCTTC.

The chain uses TRBV11-2 and TRBJ1-2; D gene unclear. Per germline, CDR1 SGHAT and CDR2 FQNNGV. The V and J ends lost 5 bases and 7 bases respectively, with 11 bases between them. The CDR3 runs to 12 residues. This CDR3 reads CASSPRSGGYTF. CDR3 nucleotide sequence: TGTGCCAGCAGCCCACGATCGGGTGGCTACACCTTC.

The gene calls are TRBV13 and TRBJ2-3; D gene uncertain. This CDR3 is built from 14 residues. The V and J ends lost 0 bases and 0 bases respectively, with 4 bases between them. From germline, CDR1 is PRHDT and CDR2 FYEKMQ (reference sequence). CDR3 nucleotide sequence: TGTGCCAGCAGCTTAGGCGGCAGCACAGATACGCAGTATTTT. Its translation is CASSLGGSTDTQYF.

The gene calls are TRBV10-3 and TRBJ2-2, with D maybe TRBD1 (6 bases). Germline CDR1 and CDR2: ENHRY and SYGVKD. Between the trimmed V and J ends, which lost 7 bases and 2 bases, there was a span of 11 bases. The CDR3 runs 14 residues. The CDR3 region is CAIIEDRNTGELFF. DNA for the CDR3: TGTGCCATCATCGAGGACAGAAACACCGGGGAGCTGTTTTTT.

The chain carries TRBV29-1 and TRBJ2-1, with D unresolved. This CDR3 contains 14 residues. Germline V lookup: CDR1 SQVTM, CDR2 ANQGSEA. With 5 bases removed from V and 0 bases from J, the gap between germline ends came to 11 bases. The DNA of the CDR3 is TGCAGCGTTCCCGGCACGAGCTCCTACAATGAGCAGTTCTTC. This sequence encodes CSVPGTSSYNEQFF.

As to this clone: The sample holds other DNA sequences that translate to the same CDR3. The chain has TRBV6-5 and TRBJ2-3; D unclear. The CDR3 consists of 12 residues. CDR1 is MNHEY and CDR2 is SVGAGI in the germline V gene. Trimming shortened V by 6 bases and J by 2 bases, and 6 bases separated the two germline ends. Here the CDR3 DNA reads TGTGCCAGCAGCCCTTCCACAGATACGCAGTATTTT. Its protein product is CASSPSTDTQYF.

This chain connects TRBV4-1 to TRBJ1-1; D might be TRBD1 (6 bases). CDR1 and CDR2 from the germline V gene are MGHRA and YSYEKL. CDR3 length equals 14 residues. Trimming cost V 7 bases and J 0 bases, with 12 bases left between them. As DNA, the CDR3 is TGCGCCAGCACCCTTGACAGGATGAACACTGAAGCTTTCTTT. Translation: CASTLDRMNTEAFF.

For this clone: Within the sample, other DNA sequences also encode this same CDR3. The chain joins TRBV7-2 to TRBJ2-2; a possible D gene is TRBD2 (6 bases). The CDR3 has 15 amino acids. V dropped 0 bases and J dropped 3 bases, with 8 bases sitting between them. Looked up from germline, CDR1 is SGHTA and CDR2 is FQGNSA. The CDR3 DNA reads TGTGCCAGCAGCTTAGCGGAGGGGTACACCGGGGAGCTGTTTTTT. Translating gives CASSLAEGYTGELFF.

The rearrangement uses TRBV5-1 and TRBJ2-7, with 8 positions matching TRBD2. With V trimmed by 4 bases and J by 4 bases, 7 bases remained unmatched. The CDR3 sequence is 14 residues long. CDR1 is SGHRS, CDR2 YFSETQ, per germline. The CDR3 DNA reads as TGCGCCAGCAGCCGTGGGACTAGTCGTTACGAGCAGTACTTC. Translated, it gives CASSRGTSRYEQYF.

This clone was recorded only once. This sequence joins TRBV18 and TRBJ1-1; perhaps TRBD1 as D (6 bases). V lost 6 bases and J lost 4, with 18 bases in between. The germline V gene encodes CDR1 KGHSH and CDR2 LQKENI. The CDR3 extends over 15 amino acids. CDR3 loop: CASSPSGTGLTEAFF. DNA of the CDR3: TGTGCCAGCTCCCCATCGGGAACAGGGCTCACTGAAGCTTTCTTT.

Notes on this clone: This sample also contains other DNA sequences that code for the same CDR3. The chain recombines TRBV9 with TRBJ2-5, with D hard to call. The germline V gene encodes CDR1 SGDLS and CDR2 YYNGEE. V was cut by 2 bases and J by 5 bases, with 10 bases left in between. The CDR3 length is 13 residues. CDR3 sequence reads: CASSVGVSETQYF. In nucleotides, the CDR3 is TGTGCCAGCAGCGTTGGGGTCTCCGAGACCCAGTACTTC.

This clone was detected a few times. The chain combines TRBV11-2 with TRBJ2-7, with 9 bases aligning to TRBD2. The ends lost 8 bases at V and 1 base at J; junction bases unmatched: 3. Germline V gene sequence: CDR1 SGHAT, CDR2 FQNNGV. The CDR3 consists of 13 residues. Here the CDR3 DNA reads TGTGCCAGCGCTAGCGGGACTTCCTACGAGCAGTACTTC. This encodes CASASGTSYEQYF.

The rearrangement uses TRBV6-5 and TRBJ2-1, with 9 bases matching TRBD1. The CDR3 contains 15 residues. The V gene end was trimmed by 5 bases and the J gene end by 9 bases; junction bases not matched to a gene: 11. CDR1 and CDR2 from the germline V gene are MNHEY and SVGAGI. The DNA of the CDR3 is TGTGCCAGCAGTACCCGGACAGGGGATTCCGGTGAGCAGTTCTTC. Amino acids: CASSTRTGDSGEQFF.

The J gene is TRBJ1-1, the V gene TRBV6-5, with TRBD1 as a possible D gene (5 bases). Trimming left V 6 bases short and J 4 bases short, with 12 bases between. From germline, CDR1 is MNHEY and CDR2 SVGAGI. This CDR3 has 13 amino acids. The CDR3: CASRPRQTTEAFF. As DNA, the CDR3 is TGTGCCAGCAGGCCCCGACAGACCACTGAAGCTTTCTTT.

V gene TRBV6-5 combines with J gene TRBJ2-2; TRBD2 agrees at 12 bases. J was trimmed by 6 bases and V by 6 bases; bases with no gene match: 5. Germline V gives CDR1 MNHEY, CDR2 SVGAGI. The CDR3 is 15 amino acids. The CDR3 nucleotides read TGTGCCAGCAGACCTAGCGGGGGGGCCCCCGGGGAGCTGTTTTTT. Protein: CASRPSGGAPGELFF.

V and J are TRBV5-6 and TRBJ2-7, with D unresolved. Trimming left V 3 bases short and J 7 bases short, with 17 bases between. The germline gives CDR1 SGHDT, CDR2 YYEEEE. The CDR3 loop spans 14 amino acids. The CDR3 is CASSSWLAPGEQYF. Here the CDR3 DNA reads TGTGCCAGCAGCTCATGGCTGGCACCTGGGGAGCAGTACTTC.

This chain joins TRBV5-6 and TRBJ1-3; 8 bases are a match to TRBD1. This CDR3 comprises 13 residues. Germline loops: CDR1 SGHDT, CDR2 YYEEEE. V lost 4 bases to trimming and J lost 6 bases; unmatched junction nucleotides: 3. Here the CDR3 reads CASSVDRVNTIYF. Written as DNA, the CDR3 is TGTGCCAGCAGCGTGGACAGGGTAAACACCATATATTTT.

V gene TRBV18 combines with J gene TRBJ1-1; no clear D gene. Trimming shortened V by 1 base and J by 5 bases, and 14 bases separated the two germline ends. The V gene's germline CDR1 is KGHSH and CDR2 LQKENI. The CDR3 spans 15 residues. CDR3 in amino acids: CASSPLPAGGTEAFF. CDR3 nucleotides: TGTGCCAGCTCACCACTACCGGCGGGAGGTACTGAAGCTTTCTTT.

The V and J genes are TRBV10-1 and TRBJ2-3; 7 bases fit TRBD1. V lost 6 bases, J lost 0 bases, and 3 bases stayed unmatched. The germline V gene has CDR1 WNHNN and CDR2 SYGVQD (reference sequence). The CDR3 has 14 amino acids. DNA for the CDR3: TGCGCCAGCAGCCGGGACAGTAGCACAGATACGCAGTATTTT. This encodes CASSRDSSTDTQYF.

J is TRBJ2-5 and V is TRBV6-1; TRBD2 matches 7 bases. The CDR3 consists of 15 residues. The germline CDR1 and CDR2 sequences are MNHNS and SASEGT. Germline trimming cut 1 base from V and 6 bases from J; bases unmatched to any gene: 8. Here the CDR3 DNA reads TGTGCCAGCAGTGAAGAAGGACTAGGGGAGAAGACCCAGTACTTC. It yields the protein CASSEEGLGEKTQYF.

The genes are TRBV6-1 and TRBJ2-7; TRBD1 agrees at 9 bases. The CDR3 length is 15 residues. Germline V gene sequence: CDR1 MNHNS, CDR2 SASEGT. J was trimmed by 1 base and V by 2 bases; bases with no gene match: 3. CDR3 coding DNA: TGTGCCAGCAGTGAACGGACAGGGGTATCCTACGAGCAGTACTTC. The encoded protein is CASSERTGVSYEQYF.

Remarks on this clone: The same CDR3 also results from other DNA sequences found in this sample. The chain links TRBV10-3 to TRBJ2-7; D not resolved. There are 14 residues in the CDR3. Trimming cost V 0 bases and J 1 base, with 7 bases left between them. Looked up from germline, CDR1 is ENHRY and CDR2 is SYGVKD. The CDR3 DNA reads as TGTGCCATCAGTGAGTCGGGCGGATCCTACGAGCAGTACTTC. Translating gives CAISESGGSYEQYF.

This chain uses TRBV30 with TRBJ1-5, with 7 bases matching TRBD1. There are 14 residues in the CDR3. V lost 7 bases, J lost 4 bases, and 10 bases stayed unmatched. CDR1 is GTSNPN and CDR2 is SVGIG in the germline V gene (reference sequence). Here the CDR3 DNA reads TGTGCCTTTCAGACAGGGAACCTGAATCAGCCCCAGCATTTT. It codes for CAFQTGNLNQPQHF.

This clone occurred a few times. The rearrangement links TRBV29-1 to TRBJ2-1; 8 positions agree with TRBD2. Unmatched junction bases numbered 16, after V lost 4 bases and J lost 8 bases. CDR1 and CDR2 from the germline V gene are SQVTM and ANQGSEA. The length of the CDR3 is 16 residues. Here the CDR3 reads CSVGGVAGGFIDEQFF. The CDR3 coding sequence is TGCAGCGTTGGAGGGGTTGCGGGAGGATTTATAGATGAGCAGTTCTTC.

In this sample, this clone turned up a few times. The chain couples TRBV29-1 to TRBJ1-1; D gene unclear. The CDR3 loop spans 12 amino acids. The V and J ends lost 3 bases and 1 base respectively, with 6 bases between them. Germline values: CDR1 SQVTM, CDR2 ANQGSEA. The CDR3 region is CSVDAENTEAFF. The CDR3 DNA reads as TGCAGCGTTGACGCAGAGAACACTGAAGCTTTCTTT.

This clone occurred a few times. This specimen includes other DNA sequences encoding the same CDR3. The chain combines TRBV5-6 with TRBJ2-3; D unclear. The germline gives CDR1 SGHDT, CDR2 YYEEEE. The CDR3 has 14 residues. V was cut by 1 base and J by 2 bases, with 8 bases left in between. In DNA form, the CDR3 reads TGTGCCAGCAGCTTGCGGCAAACCACAGATACGCAGTATTTT. The encoded protein is CASSLRQTTDTQYF.

The chain has TRBV29-1 and TRBJ2-3; D possibly corresponds to TRBD2 (5 bases). This CDR3 comprises 11 residues. From germline, CDR1 is SQVTM and CDR2 ANQGSEA. Trimming pared 6 bases from V and 3 bases from J, leaving 7 bases between. The CDR3 nucleotides read TGCAGCGTCAGGAGGACAGATACGCAGTATTTT. Protein product: CSVRRTDTQYF.

Of note for this clone: Other DNA sequences in the sample encode the same CDR3. CDR3 coding DNA: TGCGCCAGCAGCTTGCAGGCAAACACTGAAGCTTTCTTT. The encoded protein is CASSLQANTEAFF. The V gene is TRBV5-1, the J gene TRBJ1-1; D gene uncertain. Trimming pared 1 base from V and 2 bases from J, leaving 6 bases between. The germline gives CDR1 SGHRS, CDR2 YFSETQ. The CDR3 length is 13 residues. The complete variable domain, with remaining parts taken from reference TRBV5-1 and TRBJ1-1, reads KAGVTQTPRYLIKTRGQQVTLSCSPISGHRSVSWYQQTPGQGLQFLFEYFSETQRNKGNFPGRFSGRQFSNSRSEMNVSTLELGDSALYLCASSLQANTEAFFGQGTRLTVV.

The chain recombines TRBV7-2 with TRBJ2-7; 9 bases match TRBD2. This CDR3 has 15 amino acids. Germline CDR1 and CDR2: SGHTA and FQGNSA. The J segment lost 5 bases and the V segment lost 1 base, leaving 6 bases of the junction unmatched. The DNA of the CDR3 is TGTGCCAGCAGCTTAGTGGTTAGCGGGAGTCACGAGCAGTACTTC. Translated: CASSLVVSGSHEQYF.